The 7 T cell receptor beta chains presented below share a single source sample, sequenced in a study of tumor-infiltrating lymphocytes in localized non-small cell lung cancer. Generated by immunoSEQ multiplex PCR, the TCRdb table keeps only in-frame clones and is missing some. The sample lists about 24,000 clones; approximately 59% were seen once. The sample comprised lung tumor tissue. The receptors were gathered from a human donor with non-small cell lung cancer.

The chain carries TRBV6-6 and TRBJ1-2; TRBD1 agrees at 7 bases. This CDR3 spans 14 amino acids. Germline CDR1 and CDR2: MNHNY and SVGAGI (reference sequence). V lost 4 bases, J lost 4 bases, and 6 bases stayed unmatched. Written as DNA, the CDR3 is TGTGCCAGCAGTTCCCGACAGGGTTCCTATGGCTACACCTTC. Encoded protein: CASSSRQGSYGYTF.

This clone was counted between two and nine times. The gene calls are TRBV7-9 and TRBJ2-2; D might be TRBD1 or TRBD2, each matching 5 bases. Trimming took 10 bases from V and 2 from J, leaving 14 bases between them. This CDR3 has 14 amino acids. Germline V gene data show CDR1 as SEHNR and CDR2 as FQNEAQ (reference sequence). DNA for the CDR3: TGTGCCACCCCCGGGACGGTAAACACCGGGGAGCTGTTTTTT. Protein product: CATPGTVNTGELFF.

This rearrangement joins TRBV7-9 to TRBJ2-7, with a possible D match to TRBD1 (6 bases). Per germline, CDR1 SEHNR and CDR2 FQNEAQ (reference sequence). The CDR3 totals 13 residues. V gave up 2 bases and J gave up 7 bases, with 12 bases separating them. The CDR3 DNA reads TGTGCCAGCAGCTTAACAGGGTTAGGGGAGCAGTACTTC. Its protein product is CASSLTGLGEQYF.

This clone is categorized as medium-sized. The gene calls are TRBV28 and TRBJ1-1; D gene ambiguous. Trimming stripped 2 bases from V and 7 bases from J, with 8 bases between. Germline-derived CDR1 and CDR2 are MDHEN and SYDVKM. The CDR3 runs to 12 residues. CDR3 DNA sequence: TGTGCCAGCAGTTTAGCGGCAGATGAAGCTTTCTTT. It encodes CASSLAADEAFF.

This clone was picked up a small number of times. This CDR3 reads CASSEALDRVNQPQHF. As DNA, the CDR3 is TGTGCCAGCAGTGAAGCCCTGGACCGAGTCAATCAGCCCCAGCATTTT. This chain uses TRBV2 with TRBJ1-5; D is unresolved. V shed 0 bases and J shed 3 bases, with 12 bases lying between them. CDR3 length: 16 amino acids. Looked up from germline, CDR1 is SNHLY and CDR2 is FYNNEI.

This clone has just a few counts. The chain links TRBV9 to TRBJ1-1; a weak D match, TRBD1 (6 bases). The CDR3 has 13 residues. V dropped 2 bases and J dropped 2 bases, with 7 bases sitting between them. Germline-derived CDR1 and CDR2 are SGDLS and YYNGEE. Here the CDR3 reads CASSVDRNTEAFF. The CDR3, as DNA: TGTGCCAGCAGCGTGGACAGAAACACTGAAGCTTTCTTT.

The rearrangement joins TRBV19 to TRBJ2-7, with D maybe TRBD1 (6 bases). CDR1 is LNHDA and CDR2 is SQIVND in the germline V gene (reference sequence). The CDR3 is 16 amino acids. Between the trimmed V and J ends, which lost 5 bases and 2 bases, there was a span of 19 bases. CDR3 region: CASSRGGPKVPYEQYF. CDR3 nucleotide sequence: TGTGCCAGTAGTCGAGGGGGACCCAAGGTCCCCTACGAGCAGTACTTC.